These T cell receptor beta chains were read from a single sample in a study of cytomegalovirus exposure and HLA in healthy donors. Method: immunoSEQ multiplex PCR; TCRdb's copy keeps in-frame clones and lacks some. This table holds 200,000 or so clones. Input material: PBMCs. The receptors shown here come from a boy younger than 18 in good health and CMV-seronegative. Both conserved end residues are part of each CDR3. Each record gives: V gene, D gene, J gene, CDR3 DNA, CDR3 protein. The D gene is left open where the match is weak.

V: TRBV6-1; D: -; J: TRBJ1-1; DNA: TGTGCCAGCAGTAGGGAGATTACTGAAGCTTTCTTT; CDR3: CASSREITEAFF
V: TRBV30; D: -; J: TRBJ2-1; DNA: TGTGCCTGGAATGGGGAGTTTAAAGTTTACAATGAGCAGTTCTTC; CDR3: CAWNGEFKVYNEQFF
V: TRBV7-2; D: -; J: TRBJ1-3; DNA: TGTGCCAGCAGCTTAGGGACGGGAACGAGGGGAAACACCATATATTTT; CDR3: CASSLGTGTRGNTIYF
V: TRBV30; D: -; J: TRBJ1-2; DNA: TGTGCCTGGAGTGTACGACAGTTGAACTATGGCTACACCTTC; CDR3: CAWSVRQLNYGYTF
V: TRBV30; D: -; J: TRBJ2-2; DNA: TGTGCCTGGACCCCCCCCTGGGGGCCGGACACCGGGGAGCTGTTTTTT; CDR3: CAWTPPWGPDTGELFF
V: TRBV18; D: TRBD2; J: TRBJ2-1; DNA: TGTGCCAGCTCACCACAGAAACTAGCGGGGGGCCCCGGGGAGCAGTTCTTC; CDR3: CASSPQKLAGGPGEQFF
V: TRBV4-1; D: TRBD1; J: TRBJ2-7; DNA: TGCGCCAGCAGCCGACCGGGACAGAACTACGAGCAGTACTTC; CDR3: CASSRPGQNYEQYF
V: TRBV13; D: -; J: TRBJ2-3; DNA: TGTGCCAGCACTACCGGGGGTTCCTTCACAGATACGCAGTATTTT; CDR3: CASTTGGSFTDTQYF
V: TRBV7-2; D: -; J: TRBJ2-5; DNA: TGTGCCAGCAGCCCCTGGGCCAGGGCTCAAGAGACCCAGTACTTC; CDR3: CASSPWARAQETQYF
V: TRBV5-1; D: TRBD1; J: TRBJ2-1; DNA: TGCGCCAGCAGCGCGACAGGGTCCTCCTACAATGAGCAGTTCTTC; CDR3: CASSATGSSYNEQFF
V: TRBV6-6; D: TRBD1; J: TRBJ1-2; DNA: TGTGCCATGACCGGGACAGGGGGCGAGGATGGCTACACCTTC; CDR3: CAMTGTGGEDGYTF
V: TRBV29-1; D: -; J: TRBJ1-2; DNA: TGCAGCGCCCTCCCGGGTGGTAACTATGGCTACACCTTC; CDR3: CSALPGGNYGYTF
V: TRBV5-1; D: TRBD2; J: TRBJ2-1; DNA: TGCGCCAGCAGCCTTAGCGGGGGGTCCTACAATGAGCAGTTCTTC; CDR3: CASSLSGGSYNEQFF
V: TRBV5-1; D: TRBD1; J: TRBJ1-3; DNA: TGCGCCAGCAGCCCCTGGACAGGAGACTCTGGAAACACCATATATTTT; CDR3: CASSPWTGDSGNTIYF
V: TRBV5-5; D: TRBD1; J: TRBJ1-2; DNA: TGTGCCAGCAGCACCGGACAGGGCTATGGCTACACCTTC; CDR3: CASSTGQGYGYTF
V: TRBV5-4; D: TRBD1; J: TRBJ1-2; DNA: TGTGCCAGCAGCGACAGGGTTTATGGCTACACCTTC; CDR3: CASSDRVYGYTF
V: TRBV5-4; D: TRBD2; J: TRBJ2-3; DNA: TGTGCCAGCAGTTCTAGCGGGGGGGGCACAGATACGCAGTATTTT; CDR3: CASSSSGGGTDTQYF
V: TRBV7-2; D: -; J: TRBJ2-7; DNA: TGTGCCAGCAGCTTAGTCGCCTCGAGTTATCGGGAGCAGTACTTC; CDR3: CASSLVASSYREQYF
V: TRBV5-5; D: TRBD2; J: TRBJ2-1; DNA: TGTGCCAGCAGCTTCGCCTTCCCGGGGGGGCTATACAATGAGCAGTTCTTC; CDR3: CASSFAFPGGLYNEQFF
V: TRBV30; D: TRBD1; J: TRBJ2-7; DNA: TGTGCCTGGAGTGTACAGGGGACAAATTACGAGCAGTACTTC; CDR3: CAWSVQGTNYEQYF
V: TRBV20-1; D: -; J: TRBJ2-3; DNA: TGCAGTGCTAGCTCAGATACGCAGTATTTT; CDR3: CSASSDTQYF
V: TRBV27; D: -; J: TRBJ1-1; DNA: TGTGCCAGCAGTCCCCGACCGGGAGGCACTGAAGCTTTCTTT; CDR3: CASSPRPGGTEAFF
V: TRBV18; D: TRBD1; J: TRBJ2-7; DNA: TGTGCCAGCTCACCACCGACAGGGACCTACGAGCAGTACTTC; CDR3: CASSPPTGTYEQYF
V: TRBV4-1; D: -; J: TRBJ1-2; DNA: TGCGCCAGCAGCCACGGACGGACTACTAACTATGGCTACACCTTC; CDR3: CASSHGRTTNYGYTF
V: TRBV7-7; D: -; J: TRBJ2-4; DNA: TGTGCTAGCACACAGCTAGCCAAAAACATTCAGTACTTC; CDR3: CASTQLAKNIQYF
V: TRBV6-4; D: -; J: TRBJ2-3; DNA: TGTGCCAGCAGTGACAGGGGGGGGTCCACAGATACGCAGTATTTT; CDR3: CASSDRGGSTDTQYF
V: TRBV6-5; D: -; J: TRBJ1-6; DNA: TGTGCCAGCAGTTACTCCCCCGTAGCCTATAATTCACCCCTCCACTTT; CDR3: CASSYSPVAYNSPLHF
V: TRBV5-1; D: -; J: TRBJ1-1; DNA: TGCGCCAGCAGACAGGGTAACACTGAAGCTTTCTTT; CDR3: CASRQGNTEAFF
V: TRBV6-5; D: TRBD1; J: TRBJ1-1; DNA: TGTGCCGGACGACAGGGGAAGAACACTGAAGCTTTCTTT; CDR3: CAGRQGKNTEAFF
V: TRBV7-9; D: TRBD1; J: TRBJ2-7; DNA: TGTGCCAGCAGCTCTACGGGACAGGGCCACTACGAGCAGTACTTC; CDR3: CASSSTGQGHYEQYF
V: TRBV5-1; D: -; J: TRBJ2-2; DNA: TGCGCCAGCAGCGGGGGGAGCACCGGGGAGCTGTTTTTT; CDR3: CASSGGSTGELFF
V: TRBV10-3; D: -; J: TRBJ2-7; DNA: TGTGCCATCAGTGGGCAGTCCAGCTCCTACGAGCAGTACTTC; CDR3: CAISGQSSSYEQYF
V: TRBV6-5; D: TRBD1; J: TRBJ1-2; DNA: TGTGCCAGCAGTAAGGGACAGGGAACCTATCGCTACACCTTC; CDR3: CASSKGQGTYRYTF
V: TRBV7-9; D: -; J: TRBJ1-5; DNA: TGTGCCAGCAGCCTTGCGGCGGGCGGGGATGGTCAGCCCCAGCATTTT; CDR3: CASSLAAGGDGQPQHF
V: TRBV5-1; D: -; J: TRBJ1-1; DNA: TGCGCCAGCAGCTTTTCGGGGGGGACTGAAGCTTTCTTT; CDR3: CASSFSGGTEAFF
V: TRBV18; D: TRBD1; J: TRBJ1-5; DNA: TGTGCCAGCTCGAAGGACAGGAGCAATCAGCCCCAGCATTTT; CDR3: CASSKDRSNQPQHF
V: TRBV4-1; D: -; J: TRBJ1-5; DNA: TGCGCCAGCAGCCAGGGGGCCATCTCCAATCAGCCCCAGCATTTT; CDR3: CASSQGAISNQPQHF
V: TRBV5-1; D: -; J: TRBJ1-1; DNA: TGCGCCAGCAGCTTGGGACAGAACACTGGAGCTTTCTTT; CDR3: CASSLGQNTGAFF
V: TRBV7-2; D: TRBD2; J: TRBJ2-3; DNA: TGTGCCGTAGCAGTGGGCGGGGGGGCGGCAGATACGCAGTATTTT; CDR3: CAVAVGGGAADTQYF
V: TRBV6-1; D: -; J: TRBJ2-3; DNA: TGTGCCAGCGGGGAGCTCCGCGGGGATACGCAGTATTTT; CDR3: CASGELRGDTQYF
V: TRBV5-6; D: -; J: TRBJ2-7; DNA: TGTGCCAGCAGCTTGAGAGCGTCCGAGCAGTACTTC; CDR3: CASSLRASEQYF
V: TRBV19; D: TRBD2; J: TRBJ2-5; DNA: TGTGCCAGTAGTATTCGGGTAGCGGGGGTGAGGGAGACCCAGTACTTC; CDR3: CASSIRVAGVRETQYF
V: TRBV5-5; D: -; J: TRBJ1-2; DNA: TGTGCCAGCAGCTGGGGACAAAACTATGGCTACACCTTC; CDR3: CASSWGQNYGYTF
V: TRBV7-9; D: -; J: TRBJ2-7; DNA: TGTGCCAGCGGCTTGGAGGGCTCCCTTTCCTACGAGCAGTACTTC; CDR3: CASGLEGSLSYEQYF